Below are 32 T cell receptor beta chains sequenced from a single sample in a study of T cell repertoires in cytomegalovirus infection. TCRdb fed the reads into MiXCR, producing one record per CDR3 protein. The sample yields fewer than 550,000 distinct CDR3 sequences, about 11% seen once. Sequenced: PBMCs. These receptors were obtained from a human donor in good health (CMV status not recorded). Some clones in this sample may be carry-over from other donors' samples.

The table lists this clonotype with a few counts. The chain recombines TRBV27 with TRBJ2-5; possible D gene TRBD1, 6 bases. This CDR3 spans 16 amino acids. Trimming took 5 bases from V and 1 from J, leaving 17 bases between them. Germline assignment: CDR1 MNHEY and CDR2 SMNVEV (reference sequence). The DNA for the CDR3 is TGTGCCAGCAGTCGGACCGGGACACAGGTCCAAGAGACCCAGTACTTC. This codes for CASSRTGTQVQETQYF.

This clonotype was recorded many times. CDR3 sequence reads: CASSRASNTEAFF. Here the CDR3 DNA reads TGTGCCAGCAGCCGAGCCTCGAACACTGAAGCTTTCTTT. The V and J genes are TRBV11-2 and TRBJ1-1, with D unclear. This CDR3 has 13 residues. Germline V lookup: CDR1 SGHAT, CDR2 FQNNGV. Trimming removed 5 bases from V and 1 base from J, with 8 bases in between.

This clonotype was found many times. The gene calls are TRBV19 and TRBJ2-1; the match to TRBD2 covers 12 bases. The trim removed 4 bases at V and 4 bases at J, leaving 8 bases unmatched. From germline, CDR1 is LNHDA and CDR2 SQIVND (reference sequence). The CDR3 has 17 residues. CDR3 protein: CASSTTLAGGPYNEQFF. The DNA for the CDR3 is TGTGCCAGTAGTACAACACTAGCGGGGGGCCCTTACAATGAGCAGTTCTTC.

This clonotype was found many times. The chain is built from TRBV28 and TRBJ1-3, with D tentatively TRBD1 (5 bases). The CDR3 is 14 residues long. Germline assignment: CDR1 MDHEN and CDR2 SYDVKM. Trimming stripped 6 bases from V and 1 base from J, with 10 bases between. CDR3 region: CASSQDTSGNTIYF. The CDR3 coding sequence is TGTGCCAGCAGCCAGGACACTTCTGGAAACACCATATATTTT.

This clonotype was seen at least ten times. The gene calls are TRBV11-2 and TRBJ2-1; 9 bases line up with TRBD2. The CDR3 extends over 15 amino acids. V was pared by 4 bases and J by 4 bases, with 5 bases of the junction left unmatched. From germline, CDR1 is SGHAT and CDR2 FQNNGV. CDR3 sequence: CASSSTGLAYNEQFF. In nucleotides, the CDR3 is TGTGCCAGCAGCTCCACGGGACTAGCTTACAATGAGCAGTTCTTC.

This clonotype showed up just a few times. The chain is built from TRBV20-1 and TRBJ2-6; the match to TRBD1 covers 8 bases. This CDR3 contains 16 residues. V dropped 4 bases and J dropped 1; count of bases not matched to a gene: 6. CDR1 and CDR2 (germline): DFQATT, SNEGSKA (reference sequence). The CDR3 DNA reads as TGCAGTGCTACCGACAGGGGACCATCTGGGGCCAACGTCCTGACTTTC. The encoded protein is CSATDRGPSGANVLTF.

This clonotype was recorded at least ten times. The chain couples TRBV11-3 to TRBJ2-2; D is possibly TRBD2 (6 bases). Trimming cost V 5 bases and J 7 bases, with 14 bases left between them. The CDR3 runs 14 residues. Germline V gene lookup returns CDR1 SGHNT and CDR2 YENEEA. The CDR3 protein is CASSPGTLFGELFF. The DNA for the CDR3 is TGTGCCAGCAGCCCAGGGACTCTATTCGGGGAGCTGTTTTTT.

This clonotype showed up many times. The gene calls are TRBV14 and TRBJ1-3; 7 bases line up with TRBD1. V was pared by 0 bases and J by 4 bases, with 3 bases of the junction left unmatched. The CDR3 is 15 amino acids. CDR1 SGHDN and CDR2 FVKESK come from the germline V gene. The CDR3 bases are TGTGCCAGCAGCCAAGAAAGGGACAGAGGAAACACCATATATTTT. It specifies CASSQERDRGNTIYF. Together with reference TRBV14 and TRBJ1-3, the CDR3 gives the full variable domain: EAGVTQFPSHSVIEKGQTVTLRCDPISGHDNLYWYRRVMGKEIKFLLHFVKESKQDESGMPNNRFLAERTGGTYSTLKVQPAELEDSGVYFCASSQERDRGNTIYFGEGSWLTVV.

This clonotype was observed a few times. This rearrangement joins TRBV9 to TRBJ1-2, with a weak D call TRBD1 (5 bases). Per the germline V gene, CDR1 is SGDLS and CDR2 is YYNGEE. This CDR3 is 15 amino acids long. The V and J ends lost 0 bases and 3 bases respectively, with 12 bases between them. The CDR3 here is CASSVATGPDYGYTF. The CDR3 DNA reads TGTGCCAGCAGCGTAGCTACAGGCCCAGACTATGGCTACACCTTC.

The chain recombines TRBV13 with TRBJ2-3; D is perhaps TRBD2 (5 bases). CDR1 is PRHDT and CDR2 is FYEKMQ in the germline V gene (reference sequence). V lost 3 bases to trimming and J lost 5 bases, with 12 bases between them. The CDR3 spans 14 residues. CDR3 protein: CASSFELAVDTQYF. CDR3 bases: TGTGCCAGCAGCTTCGAGCTAGCTGTAGATACGCAGTATTTT.

This clonotype was counted at least ten times. The genes are TRBV11-2 and TRBJ1-4; no definite D call. Germline CDR1 is SGHAT and CDR2 is FQNNGV. CDR3 length equals 13 residues. The V end lost 1 base, the J end lost 6 bases, and 6 bases lay between the germline ends. The CDR3 here is CASSLGTDEKLFF. The CDR3 DNA sequence: TGTGCCAGCAGCTTAGGGACGGATGAAAAACTGTTTTTT.

At least ten counts were recorded for this clonotype. The chain combines TRBV6-2 or TRBV6-3 with TRBJ1-5, with D unclear. The CDR3 has 12 residues. Germline-derived CDR1 and CDR2 are MNHEY and SVGEGT. The V end was cut by 2 bases, the J end by 9 bases, with 8 bases between. Here the CDR3 DNA reads TGTGCCAGCAGTTACGGGAGTGGGCCCCAGCATTTT. It translates to CASSYGSGPQHF.

This clonotype was found a few times. The chain uses TRBV6-2 or TRBV6-3 and TRBJ2-1, with 14 bases fitting TRBD2. Germline V CDR1 and CDR2: MNHEY, SVGEGT. The CDR3 contains 16 residues. Trimming at V came to 6 bases and at J to 5 bases, leaving 6 bases not matched to a gene. CDR3 sequence (DNA): TGTGCCAGCAGGGACCTGACTAGCGGGGGGGACAATGAGCAGTTCTTC. It specifies CASRDLTSGGDNEQFF.

The J gene is TRBJ1-4, the V gene TRBV20-1; TRBD1 agrees at 10 bases. This CDR3 is built from 14 residues. CDR1 and CDR2 from the germline V gene are DFQATT and SNEGSKA (reference sequence). Losses at the gene ends were 5 bases for V and 8 bases for J; bases not matched to a gene: 8. The CDR3 bases are TGCAGTGCTGCGGGACAGGGGTTCGGCGAAAAACTGTTTTTT. This codes for CSAAGQGFGEKLFF.

This clonotype showed up many times. CDR3 bases: TGTGCCAGCAGCTCCCCCTCCTTAGATGAGCAGTTCTTC. Translating gives CASSSPSLDEQFF. V usage is TRBV7-3 and J usage is TRBJ2-1; D gene uncertain. Germline V gene lookup returns CDR1 SGHTA and CDR2 FQGTGA. This CDR3 has 13 residues. V lost 4 bases and J 8 bases, leaving 12 bases between the germline ends. Full variable domain (remainder filled in from reference TRBV7-3 and TRBJ2-1): GAGVSQTPSNKVTEKGKYVELRCDPISGHTALYWYRQSLGQGPEFLIYFQGTGAADDSGLPNDRFFAVRPEGSVSTLKIQRTERGDSAVYLCASSSPSLDEQFFGPGTRLTVL.

This clonotype came up many times. In DNA form, the CDR3 reads TGTGCCAGCAGCTTAAGATTAGCGGGAGCGACAGATACGCAGTATTTT. The encoded protein is CASSLRLAGATDTQYF. The chain combines TRBV7-3 with TRBJ2-3; 9 bases fit TRBD2. The CDR3 runs 16 residues. In germline, CDR1 is SGHTA, CDR2 FQGTGA. V gave up 1 base and J gave up 3 bases; unmatched junction bases: 5.

Ten or more counts support this clonotype. The V call is TRBV5-4, the J call TRBJ2-2; possibly TRBD1 for D (6 bases). The germline gives CDR1 SGHNT, CDR2 YYREEE (reference sequence). The ends were cut back, 5 bases at V and 1 base at J, with 12 bases in the middle. The CDR3 is 15 amino acids. The CDR3 is CASSLGRGNTGELFF. CDR3 nucleotides: TGTGCCAGCAGTTTAGGCAGGGGGAACACCGGGGAGCTGTTTTTT.

The sample holds many counts of this clonotype. The chain has TRBV10-3 and TRBJ2-7; 7 bases align to TRBD2. Trimming cost V 0 bases and J 2 bases; bases outside gene matches: 4. This CDR3 spans 15 amino acids. Germline V gene data show CDR1 as ENHRY and CDR2 as SYGVKD. The CDR3 bases are TGTGCCATCAGTGAGTCGGCTAGCGGTCCCTACGAGCAGTACTTC. This translates into CAISESASGPYEQYF.

This clonotype has ten or more counts. CDR3 in DNA: TGCAGTGCTAGTCCCCTGGCGACTAGCGCAGATACGCAGTATTTT. It translates to CSASPLATSADTQYF. The rearrangement joins TRBV20-1 to TRBJ2-3; 8 positions agree with TRBD2. The germline CDR1 and CDR2 sequences are DFQATT and SNEGSKA (reference sequence). There are 15 residues in the CDR3. V lost 3 bases to trimming and J lost 4 bases; unmatched junction nucleotides: 9.

This chain joins TRBV10-3 and TRBJ2-2; TRBD2 matches at 7 bases. J gave up 1 base and V 2 bases, and 4 bases lay outside the gene matches. CDR1 is ENHRY, CDR2 SYGVKD, per germline. CDR3 length: 16 amino acids. CDR3 nucleotides: TGTGCCATCAGTGAGACGGGAGGTATGAACACCGGGGAGCTGTTTTTT. This sequence encodes CAISETGGMNTGELFF.

The chain joins TRBV2 to TRBJ2-1; 11 positions match TRBD1. V shed 8 bases and J 9 bases; nucleotides not matched to a gene: 6. The V gene's germline CDR1 is SNHLY and CDR2 FYNNEI. The CDR3 sequence is 13 residues long. For the CDR3, the DNA is TGTGCCAGCGGGTGGGACAGGGGGACTGAGCAGTTCTTC. As protein: CASGWDRGTEQFF.

This clonotype was seen ten or more times. This chain connects TRBV11-2 to TRBJ2-5; weak D call: TRBD1 (6 bases). Trimming removed 5 bases from V and 2 bases from J, with 9 bases in between. This CDR3 spans 13 amino acids. Germline CDR1 is SGHAT and CDR2 is FQNNGV. CDR3 loop: CASSTDRQETQYF. DNA for the CDR3: TGTGCCAGCAGCACCGACAGGCAAGAGACCCAGTACTTC.

In its sample, this clonotype was seen many times. The rearrangement uses TRBV12-3 or TRBV12-4 and TRBJ2-5, with TRBD2 identical over 7 bases. The CDR3 length is 14 residues. J was trimmed by 5 bases and V by 5 bases; bases with no gene match: 8. In DNA, the CDR3 is TGTGCCAGCAGTCACGTCGGGGGAGGGGAGACCCAGTACTTC. It specifies CASSHVGGGETQYF.

Many counts were recorded for this clonotype. The V and J genes are TRBV19 and TRBJ1-2, with 7 positions matching TRBD1. The germline CDR1 and CDR2 sequences are LNHDA and SQIVND (reference sequence). The V gene end was trimmed by 1 base and the J gene end by 4 bases; junction bases not matched to a gene: 6. CDR3 size: 15 residues. The CDR3 DNA sequence: TGTGCCAGTAGTATAGGGGCAGGGGGTGGCTATGGCTACACCTTC. Translating it yields CASSIGAGGGYGYTF. Using reference TRBV19 and TRBJ1-2 for the parts outside the CDR3, the full variable domain is DGGITQSPKYLFRKEGQNVTLSCEQNLNHDAMYWYRQDPGQGLRLIYYSQIVNDFQKGDIAEGYSVSREKKESFPLTVTSAQKNPTAFYLCASSIGAGGGYGYTFGSGTRLTVV.

To note about this clonotype: A much bigger clone sits one base away, suggesting this may be a read error. This rearrangement joins TRBV20-1 to TRBJ1-6, with 9 bases matching TRBD1. Looked up from germline, CDR1 is DFQATT and CDR2 is SNEGSKA (reference sequence). The CDR3 is 16 amino acids. Germline trimming cut 1 base from V and 5 bases from J; bases unmatched to any gene: 6. The CDR3 region is CSARVTGGWDNSPLHF. The CDR3 DNA sequence: TGCAGTGCTAGAGTTACAGGGGGCTGGGATAATTCACCCCTCCACTTT.

This chain joins TRBV9 and TRBJ2-1; no definite D call. V was cut by 4 bases and J by 7 bases, with 9 bases left in between. The CDR3 has 12 residues. CDR1 SGDLS and CDR2 YYNGEE come from the germline V gene. The CDR3 DNA is TGTGCCAGCAGCCCCTTTTTGAATGAGCAGTTCTTC. Its translation is CASSPFLNEQFF.

CDR3: CASKGGRVDEQFF. The CDR3 DNA sequence: TGTGCCAGCAAGGGGGGCCGGGTCGATGAGCAGTTCTTC. The rearrangement links TRBV12-3 or TRBV12-4 to TRBJ2-1, with D tentatively TRBD1 or TRBD2 (6 bases each). The CDR3 runs to 13 residues. Trimming shortened V by 7 bases and J by 8 bases, and 15 bases separated the two germline ends.

The sample holds a few counts of this clonotype. CDR3 nucleotides: TGTGCCAGCAGCTTAAAGCGGGAGGCTCAATACGAGCAGTACTTC. Translated: CASSLKREAQYEQYF. This chain uses TRBV5-4 with TRBJ2-7; 9 bases are shared with TRBD2. The germline V gene encodes CDR1 SGHNT and CDR2 YYREEE (reference sequence). V was clipped by 2 bases and J by 4 bases; unmatched bases: 7. The CDR3 covers 15 residues. Looking up the rest from reference TRBV5-4 and TRBJ2-7 gives the full variable domain: ETGVTQSPTHLIKTRGQQVTLRCSSQSGHNTVSWYQQALGQGPQFIFQYYREEENGRGNFPPRFSGLQFPNYSSELNVNALELDDSALYLCASSLKREAQYEQYFGPGTRLTVT.

V and J are TRBV20-1 and TRBJ2-1; 11 positions match TRBD2. The CDR3 length is 16 residues. Germline CDR1 reads DFQATT; CDR2 reads SNEGSKA (reference sequence). V was clipped by 1 base and J by 3 bases; unmatched bases: 5. This chain's CDR3 is CSARVGTSGNYNEQFF. The DNA for the CDR3 is TGCAGTGCTAGAGTTGGGACTAGCGGAAACTACAATGAGCAGTTCTTC.

This clonotype was counted ten times or more. V and J are TRBV19 and TRBJ1-1; perhaps TRBD1 as D (6 bases). The CDR3 totals 11 residues. V was trimmed by 9 bases and J by 7 bases, leaving 12 bases between them. Germline CDR1 reads LNHDA; CDR2 reads SQIVND (reference sequence). In DNA, the CDR3 is TGTGCCAGCGTTGAGGGGGGTGAAGCTTTCTTT. This codes for CASVEGGEAFF.

The table lists this clonotype with many counts. This chain uses TRBV28 with TRBJ2-3, with 14 bases that match TRBD2. CDR3 length: 18 amino acids. Looked up from germline, CDR1 is MDHEN and CDR2 is SYDVKM. Trimming at V came to 6 bases and at J to 7 bases, leaving 15 bases not matched to a gene. The CDR3 nucleotides read TGTGCCAGCAGCCCCGGGACTAGCGGGAGAGGTTTTATACATACGCAGTATTTT. It is translated as CASSPGTSGRGFIHTQYF.

This clonotype appeared many times. This sequence joins TRBV27 and TRBJ2-1; 10 bases fit TRBD2. Unmatched junction bases numbered 8, after V lost 2 bases and J lost 10 bases. The CDR3 covers 15 residues. Germline loops: CDR1 MNHEY, CDR2 SMNVEV (reference sequence). The CDR3: CASSLGSGGAWEQFF. In DNA form, the CDR3 reads TGTGCCAGCAGTTTAGGGAGCGGGGGGGCGTGGGAGCAGTTCTTC.